This T cell receptor beta chain derives from a study of blood T cells in healthy people across ages. The use of a sample-barcoded 5' primer and a J-beta primer mix characterized a second PCR of about 7 to 12 cycles. The template-switch adaptor was a 5' adaptor with 12 random nucleotides. It tagged each cDNA molecule. TCRdb re-called the 5' RACE reads through MiXCR, storing one row per CDR3 protein. The sample contains fewer than 1,200,000 distinct CDR3 sequences, under 30% of which appear only once. This CDR3 region has 12 residues. Trimming cost V 8 bases and J 7 bases, with 12 bases left between them. Per germline, CDR1 MNHNS and CDR2 SASEGT. Study-level findings and limits: A roughly linear age-dependent decrease characterized TCR beta diversity per million T cells.

With regard to this clonotype: Its target is not known.

They isolated at least 6 million PBMCs from each sample. This same sample was also part of a study on T cells of mothers and their children. That source adds: There were over 9 million TCR beta CDR3 reads from each mother and a few million from each child.

This chain uses TRBV6-1 with TRBJ2-4, with D possibly TRBD1 on 5 matching bases. Material: blood. The source is a girl aged 2-10 years in good health. CDR3 residues: CASRSGYNIQYF. In DNA, the CDR3 is TGTGCCAGCCGTTCAGGGTACAACATTCAGTACTTC.